This T cell receptor (beta chain) was captured in a study of OX40 agonist ivuxolimab in advanced cancers. Context from the whole study: Ivuxolimab was an agonistic, fully human IgG2 monoclonal antibody directed against OX40 (CD134), a costimulatory receptor. Intravenous ivuxolimab was administered to patients every 2 weeks at six dose levels: 0.01, 0.1, 0.3, 1.5, 3 and 10 mg/kg. Three dose-escalation patients achieved partial responses, one with hepatocellular carcinoma and two with cutaneous melanoma. Prior anti-PD-1, anti-PD-L1 or anti-CTLA-4 therapy was permitted, and approximately 41% of dose-escalation patients had received checkpoint inhibitors. In the dose-escalation cohort, around four fifths of patients were male, and the mean age was approximately 64 years, with a range of about 23 to 85. The paper covers the monotherapy dose-escalation part of the phase I ivuxolimab trial, which included N of about 56 patients. Of the approximately 54 patients in dose escalation, some 19 had hepatocellular carcinoma, about 15 had melanoma, 9 had renal cell carcinoma and 9 had head and neck cancer. Peripheral TCRbeta sequencing was intended to test whether TCR sequence diversity was altered and clonal T-cell expansion was caused by ivuxolimab.

Here is what the overall study found, with its caveats: Clonal expansion of both CD4+ and CD8+ blood T cells was observed from baseline to week 6 at doses 0.1 to 3.0 mg/kg. Which antigens the clonally expanded peripheral T cells were specific for was not determined. In the 0.1-3.0 mg/kg groups, partial responders had among the lowest normalized peripheral clonal expansion, particularly in CD8+ T cells. After ivuxolimab, expanded clones were on average more numerous among CD8+ T cells than among CD4+ T cells. Low levels of normalized T-cell clonal expansion were also seen in some nonresponding patients.

As regards this clone: No cognate antigen has been identified for it. Base qualities are not recorded, but no much larger clone differs from it by a single base.

Genomic DNA was isolated from the sorted cells so that the TCRbeta CDR3 region could be sequenced. TCRbeta CDR3 regions were sequenced using the immunoSEQ Assay. TCRdb holds this immuneACCESS table with in-frame rearrangements only. Some clones are missing; in checked studies, unresolved V genes explain under half, and the rest has no known cause. This sample is represented by some 100,000 clones; around 84% of them were singletons. About 2% of the sample is in the top ten clones. The CDR3 measures 18 amino acids from cysteine to phenylalanine. Left in the record is the CDR3 DNA by itself, 54 bases read in frame from the first base. The V and J ends are trimmed by 0 bases and 0 bases, leaving 16 bases between them. Per the germline V gene, SGHRS is the CDR1 and YFSETQ is the CDR2. The trial excluded patients who had a history of autoimmune disease or who were on systemic immunosuppression. Peripheral blood for TCR sequencing was collected from all dose cohorts at baseline, on cycle 4 day 1, and on cycle 7 day 1. Samples were obtained from an open-label, multicenter, first-in-human phase I dose-escalation trial of ivuxolimab. Adults with locally advanced or metastatic head and neck squamous cell, hepatocellular, melanoma or renal cell carcinoma were enrolled in the trial. Before TCR sequencing, CD4+ T cells and CD8+ T cells from peripheral blood were sorted into separate populations.

This specimen consisted of CD4+ or CD8+ T cells sorted from blood, obtained in a trial of the OX40 agonist ivuxolimab. This clonotype was obtained from an adult with an advanced solid tumor such as melanoma, head and neck, liver or kidney cancer. The chain is encoded by TRBV5-1 joined to TRBJ1-3; tentative D gene TRBD1, with 5 bases matching. The DNA reads TGCGCCAGCAGCTTGGCTAGTGGGCAGGGAAGCTCTGGAAACACCATATATTTT. Its translation reads: CASSLASGQGSSGNTIYF.